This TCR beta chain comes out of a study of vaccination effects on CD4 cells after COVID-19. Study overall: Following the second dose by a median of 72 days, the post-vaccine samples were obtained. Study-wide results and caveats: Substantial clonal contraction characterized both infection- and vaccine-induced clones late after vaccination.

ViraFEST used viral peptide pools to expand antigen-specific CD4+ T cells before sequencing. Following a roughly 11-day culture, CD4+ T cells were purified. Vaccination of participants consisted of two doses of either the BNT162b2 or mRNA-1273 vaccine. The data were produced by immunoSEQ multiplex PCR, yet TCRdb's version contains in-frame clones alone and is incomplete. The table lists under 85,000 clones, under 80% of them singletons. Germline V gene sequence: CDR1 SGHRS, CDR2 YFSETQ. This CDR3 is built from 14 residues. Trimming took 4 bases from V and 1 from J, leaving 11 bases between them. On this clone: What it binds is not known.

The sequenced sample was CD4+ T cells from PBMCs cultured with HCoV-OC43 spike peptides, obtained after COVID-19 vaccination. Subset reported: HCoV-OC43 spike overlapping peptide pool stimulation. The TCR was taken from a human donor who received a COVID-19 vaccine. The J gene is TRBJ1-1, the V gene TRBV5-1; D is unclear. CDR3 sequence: CASSASNGNTEAFF. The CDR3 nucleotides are TGCGCCAGCAGCGCATCAAACGGGAACACTGAAGCTTTCTTT.